This TCR beta chain was recovered during a study of post-analysis software for immune sequencing data. In the study overall: Patients with relapsing-remitting, secondary progressive and progressive-relapsing multiple sclerosis courses were all represented.

About this clonotype itself: Its antigen remains unidentified.

Unique molecular identifiers featured in each of the TCR beta cDNA libraries. The yield from approximately 1 to 10 million T cells was around 500,000 cDNA molecules in total. One entry per CDR3 protein, called by TCRdb with MiXCR from the PCR reads. Of hundreds of thousands of distinct CDR3 sequences listed, approximately 60% are singletons. Study observations and caveats: People with multiple sclerosis had a significantly lower normalized Chao1 diversity than controls did. The study found TRBV5-6, TRBV5-1 and TRBV20-1 among about five TRBV segments more frequent in patients than controls.

Germline CDR1 and CDR2: MNHNS and SASEGT. V shed 2 bases and J shed 4 bases, with 15 bases lying between them. The CDR3 totals 16 residues. The gene calls are TRBV6-1 and TRBJ1-5, with D tentatively TRBD1 (5 bases). This sequence originates from a girl aged 2 to 10 with multiple sclerosis. Sample: blood. CDR3 DNA: TGTGCCAGCAGTGAACACCCGACAGCCCGGAATCAGCCCCAGCATTTT. It is translated as CASSEHPTARNQPQHF.